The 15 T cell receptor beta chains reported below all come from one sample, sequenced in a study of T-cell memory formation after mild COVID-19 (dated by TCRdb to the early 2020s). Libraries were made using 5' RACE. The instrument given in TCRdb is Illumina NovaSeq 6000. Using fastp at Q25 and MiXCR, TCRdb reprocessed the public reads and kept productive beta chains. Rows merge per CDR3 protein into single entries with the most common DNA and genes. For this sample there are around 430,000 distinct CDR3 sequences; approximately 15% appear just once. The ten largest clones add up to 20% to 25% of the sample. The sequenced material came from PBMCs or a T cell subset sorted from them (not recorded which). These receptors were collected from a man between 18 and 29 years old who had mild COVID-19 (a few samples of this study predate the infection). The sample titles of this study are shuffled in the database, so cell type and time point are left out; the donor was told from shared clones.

CDR3 sequence (DNA): TGCGCCAGCAGCTATCGGACGGATCCCAACGAGCAGTACTTC. This gives the protein CASSYRTDPNEQYF. The V and J genes are TRBV4-1 and TRBJ2-7; D remains unclear. This CDR3 is 14 amino acids long. Germline lookup yields CDR1 MGHRA and CDR2 YSYEKL. Trimming stripped 5 bases from V and 5 bases from J, with 16 bases between.

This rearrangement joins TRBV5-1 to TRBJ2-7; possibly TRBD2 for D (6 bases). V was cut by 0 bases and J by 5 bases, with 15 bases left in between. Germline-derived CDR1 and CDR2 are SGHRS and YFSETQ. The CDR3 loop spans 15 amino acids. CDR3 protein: CASSLGQGGLNEQYV. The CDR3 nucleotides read TGCGCCAGCAGCTTGGGGCAGGGAGGATTAAACGAGCAGTACGTC.

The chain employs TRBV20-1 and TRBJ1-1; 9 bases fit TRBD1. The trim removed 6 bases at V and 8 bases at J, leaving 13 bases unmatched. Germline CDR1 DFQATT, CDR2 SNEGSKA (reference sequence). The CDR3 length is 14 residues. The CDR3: CSAPRPQGAPEAFF. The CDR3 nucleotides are TGCAGTGCGCCGCGGCCACAGGGGGCCCCCGAAGCTTTCTTT.

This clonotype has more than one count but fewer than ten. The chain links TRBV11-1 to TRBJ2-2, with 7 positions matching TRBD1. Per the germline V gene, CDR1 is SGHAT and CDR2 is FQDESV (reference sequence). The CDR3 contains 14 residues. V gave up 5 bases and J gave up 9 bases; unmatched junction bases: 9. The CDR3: CASSVPGQFRELFF. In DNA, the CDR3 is TGTGCCAGCAGCGTCCCGGGACAGTTTCGGGAGCTGTTTTTT. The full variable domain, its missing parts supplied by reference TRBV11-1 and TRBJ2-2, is EAEVAQSPRYKITEKSQAVAFWCDPISGHATLYWYRQILGQGPELLVQFQDESVVDDSQLPKDRFSAERLKGVDSTLKIQPAELGDSAMYLCASSVPGQFRELFFGEGSRLTVL.

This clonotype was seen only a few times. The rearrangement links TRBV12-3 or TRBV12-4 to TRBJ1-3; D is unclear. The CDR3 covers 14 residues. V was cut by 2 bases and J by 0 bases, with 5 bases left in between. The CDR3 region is CASSLTSSGNTIYF. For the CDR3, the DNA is TGTGCCAGCAGTTTAACCAGCTCTGGAAACACCATATATTTT.

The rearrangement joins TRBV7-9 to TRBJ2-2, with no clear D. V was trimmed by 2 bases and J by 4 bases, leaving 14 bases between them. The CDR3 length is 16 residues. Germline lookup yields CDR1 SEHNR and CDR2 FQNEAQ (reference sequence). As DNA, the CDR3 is TGTGCCAGCAGCTTACGAAGCAGACCGTTCACCGGGGAGCTGTTTTTT. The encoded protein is CASSLRSRPFTGELFF.

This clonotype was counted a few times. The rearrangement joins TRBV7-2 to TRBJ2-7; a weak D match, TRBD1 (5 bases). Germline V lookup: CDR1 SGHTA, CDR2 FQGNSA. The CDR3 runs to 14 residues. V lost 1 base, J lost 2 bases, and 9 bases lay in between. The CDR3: CASSLVGRAYEQYV. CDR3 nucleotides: TGTGCCAGCAGCTTAGTAGGCAGGGCCTACGAGCAGTACGTC.

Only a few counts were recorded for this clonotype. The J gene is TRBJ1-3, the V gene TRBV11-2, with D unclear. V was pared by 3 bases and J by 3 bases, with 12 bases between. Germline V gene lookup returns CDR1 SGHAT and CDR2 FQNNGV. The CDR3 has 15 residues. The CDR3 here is CASSFQGYGGNTIYF. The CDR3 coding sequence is TGTGCCAGCAGCTTTCAAGGGTATGGTGGAAACACCATATATTTT.

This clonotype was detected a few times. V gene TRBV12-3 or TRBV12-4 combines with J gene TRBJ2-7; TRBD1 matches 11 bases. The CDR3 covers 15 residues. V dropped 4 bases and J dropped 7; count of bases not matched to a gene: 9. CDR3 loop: CASSSDRGPGLEQYF. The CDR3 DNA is TGTGCCAGCAGTTCGGACAGGGGGCCCGGGCTGGAGCAGTACTTC.

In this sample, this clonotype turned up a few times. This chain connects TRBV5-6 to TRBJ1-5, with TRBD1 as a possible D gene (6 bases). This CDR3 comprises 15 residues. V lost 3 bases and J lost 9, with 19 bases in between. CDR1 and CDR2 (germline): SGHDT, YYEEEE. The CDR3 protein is CASSSRQAQRRPQHF. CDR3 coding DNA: TGTGCCAGCAGCTCGCGACAGGCCCAGAGGCGGCCCCAGCATTTT. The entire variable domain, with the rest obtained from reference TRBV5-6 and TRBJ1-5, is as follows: DAGVTQSPTHLIKTRGQQVTLRCSPKSGHDTVSWYQQALGQGPQFIFQYYEEEERQRGNFPDRFSGHQFPNYSSELNVNALLLGDSALYLCASSSRQAQRRPQHFGDGTRLSIL.

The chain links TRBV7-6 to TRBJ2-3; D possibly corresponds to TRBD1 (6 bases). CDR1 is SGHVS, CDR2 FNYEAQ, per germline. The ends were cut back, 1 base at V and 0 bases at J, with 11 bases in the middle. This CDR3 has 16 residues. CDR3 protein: CASSLGVGASTDTQYF. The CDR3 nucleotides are TGTGCCAGCAGCTTAGGTGTGGGGGCTAGCACAGATACGCAGTATTTT.

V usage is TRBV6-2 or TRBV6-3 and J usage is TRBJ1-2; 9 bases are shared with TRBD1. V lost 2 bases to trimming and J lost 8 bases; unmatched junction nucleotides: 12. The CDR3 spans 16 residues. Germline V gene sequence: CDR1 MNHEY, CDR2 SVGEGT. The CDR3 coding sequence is TGTGCCAGCAGTTACGTCGGGACAGGGAGAAGAGTGGGCTACACCTTC. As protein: CASSYVGTGRRVGYTF.

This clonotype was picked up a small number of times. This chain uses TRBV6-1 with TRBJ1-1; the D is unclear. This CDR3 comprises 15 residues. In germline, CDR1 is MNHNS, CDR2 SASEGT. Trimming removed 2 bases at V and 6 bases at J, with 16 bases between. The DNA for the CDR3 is TGTGCCAGCAGTGAACTCGGGTTCTTCCTCTCTGAAGCTTTCTTT. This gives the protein CASSELGFFLSEAFF.

The CDR3 nucleotides read TGTGCCAGCAGGGAGGAGGGACAGAGCACAGATACGCAGTATTTT. It codes for CASREEGQSTDTQYF. The chain has TRBV6-6 and TRBJ2-3; tentatively, D is TRBD1 (7 bases). Trimming cost V 6 bases and J 0 bases, with 13 bases left between them. The CDR3 has 15 residues. CDR1 is MNHNY, CDR2 SVGAGI, per germline (reference sequence).

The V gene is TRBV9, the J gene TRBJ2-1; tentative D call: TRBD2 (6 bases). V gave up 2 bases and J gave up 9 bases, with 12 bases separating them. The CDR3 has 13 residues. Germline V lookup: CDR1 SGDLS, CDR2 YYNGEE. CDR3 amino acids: CASSVGLAAEQFF. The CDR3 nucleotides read TGTGCCAGCAGCGTTGGCTTAGCGGCTGAGCAGTTCTTC.